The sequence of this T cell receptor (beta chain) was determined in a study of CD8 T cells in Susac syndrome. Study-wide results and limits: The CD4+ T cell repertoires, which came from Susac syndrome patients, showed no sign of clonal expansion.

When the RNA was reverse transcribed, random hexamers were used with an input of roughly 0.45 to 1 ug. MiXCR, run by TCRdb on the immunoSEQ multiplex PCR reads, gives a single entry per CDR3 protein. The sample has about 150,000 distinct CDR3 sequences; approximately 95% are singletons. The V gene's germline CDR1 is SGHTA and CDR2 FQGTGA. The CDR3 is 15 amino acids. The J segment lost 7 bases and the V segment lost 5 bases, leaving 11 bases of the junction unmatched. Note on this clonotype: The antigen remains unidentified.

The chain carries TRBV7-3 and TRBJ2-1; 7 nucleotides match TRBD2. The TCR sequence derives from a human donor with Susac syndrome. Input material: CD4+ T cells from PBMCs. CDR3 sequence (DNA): TGTGCCAGCAGCCCGCTGGGGGGGGGAAGGAATGAGCAGTTCTTC. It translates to CASSPLGGGRNEQFF.